Listed here are 31 T cell receptor beta chains from one sample, sequenced in a study of OX40 agonist ivuxolimab in advanced cancers. Profiled with immunoSEQ multiplex PCR; TCRdb holds only in-frame clones, not every one. Among under 40,000 clones listed, around 87% were seen once. Source: CD4+ or CD8+ T cells sorted from blood, taken in a trial of the OX40 agonist ivuxolimab. Receptors were obtained from an adult with an advanced solid tumor such as melanoma, head and neck, liver or kidney cancer.

This clone showed up just once. The rearrangement joins TRBV7-2 to TRBJ2-2; a weak D match, TRBD1 (5 bases). Germline values: CDR1 SGHTA, CDR2 FQGNSA. V was pared by 3 bases and J by 1 base, with 6 bases between. The CDR3 spans 14 residues. CDR3 sequence: CASSFRVNTGELFF. CDR3 nucleotides: TGTGCCAGCAGCTTCAGGGTGAACACCGGGGAGCTGTTTTTT. The whole variable domain, filled in from reference TRBV7-2 and TRBJ2-2, reads GAGVSQSPSNKVTEKGKDVELRCDPISGHTALYWYRQSLGQGLEFLIYFQGNSAPDKSGLPSDRFSAERTGGSVSTLTIQRTQQEDSAVYLCASSFRVNTGELFFGEGSRLTVL.

This chain joins TRBV7-8 and TRBJ2-5; possibly TRBD1 or TRBD2 for D (5 bases each). CDR1 SGHVS and CDR2 FQNEAQ come from the germline V gene. V was shortened by 2 bases and J by 5 bases, with 15 bases between the two germline ends. This CDR3 has 15 residues. The chain's CDR3 is CASSLTQGTGETQYF. CDR3 sequence (DNA): TGTGCCAGCAGCTTAACCCAGGGTACGGGGGAGACCCAGTACTTC.

CDR3 bases: TGTGCCAGCAGCGACGGACCCAACTCTCCCCATTTACGGTATGGCTACACCTTC. This translates into CASSDGPNSPHLRYGYTF. The rearrangement uses TRBV9 and TRBJ1-2; D call uncertain. Germline assignment: CDR1 SGDLS and CDR2 YYNGEE. This CDR3 comprises 18 residues. V shed 3 bases and J shed 5 bases, with 26 bases lying between them.

At least ten counts were recorded for this clone. This chain links TRBV10-2 with TRBJ1-1; possible D gene TRBD1, 5 bases. The ends were cut back, 7 bases at V and 7 bases at J, with 13 bases in the middle. There are 12 residues in the CDR3. Germline CDR1 and CDR2: WSHSY and SAAADI. CDR3 in DNA: TGCGCCAGCACACGGGACCTCCTTGAAGCTTTCTTT. Translating it yields CASTRDLLEAFF.

This clone appeared a single time. The CDR3 carries no conserved terminal phenylalanine or tryptophan, so it likely arises from a read error. The DNA is omitted, as the CDR3 cannot be located on it reliably, and the CDR3 follows TCRdb's listing. The rearrangement joins TRBV19 to TRBJ1-1. The V gene's germline CDR1 is LNHDA and CDR2 SQIVND (reference sequence). Ends included, the CDR3 has 11 residues. This chain's CDR3 is CASSIELGAGS.

This chain links TRBV29-1 with TRBJ2-1, with 8 bases identical to TRBD2. The CDR3 runs 14 residues. The V gene end was trimmed by 7 bases and the J gene end by 5 bases; junction bases not matched to a gene: 10. The germline CDR1 and CDR2 sequences are SQVTM and ANQGSEA. The CDR3: CSAPAGLVNNEQFF. The CDR3 DNA reads TGCAGCGCTCCGGCGGGACTAGTCAACAATGAGCAGTTCTTC.

V usage is TRBV15 and J usage is TRBJ2-7; perhaps TRBD1 as D (6 bases). The germline CDR1 and CDR2 sequences are LNHNV and YYDKDF (reference sequence). The CDR3 covers 12 residues. V shed 9 bases and J shed 3 bases, with 12 bases lying between them. CDR3 loop: CATSGHNYEQYF. The CDR3 DNA reads as TGTGCCACTTCGGGACACAACTACGAGCAGTACTTC. Full variable domain (outside the CDR3, taken from reference TRBV15 and TRBJ2-7): DAMVIQNPRYQVTQFGKPVTLSCSQTLNHNVMYWYQQKSSQAPKLLFHYYDKDFNNEADTPDNFQSRRPNTSFCFLDIRSPGLGDTAMYLCATSGHNYEQYFGPGTRLTVT.

V gene TRBV28 combines with J gene TRBJ1-2; TRBD1 matches 7 bases. The CDR3 has 17 amino acids. The J segment lost 2 bases and the V segment lost 6 bases, leaving 15 bases of the junction unmatched. The germline gives CDR1 MDHEN, CDR2 SYDVKM. As DNA, the CDR3 is TGTGCCAGCAGCTCTAGGGACAGACCTCTGAACAACTATGGCTACACCTTC. Protein product: CASSSRDRPLNNYGYTF.

The V call is TRBV19, the J call TRBJ2-7, with D uncertain. The germline V gene encodes CDR1 LNHDA and CDR2 SQIVND (reference sequence). The ends were cut back, 6 bases at V and 3 bases at J, with 12 bases in the middle. The CDR3 is 13 residues long. The CDR3, as DNA: TGTGCCAGTAGGAAAACTCCTATCTACGAGCAGTACTTC. Translating it yields CASRKTPIYEQYF.

The CDR3 nucleotides are TGTGCCAGCAGTACCGCCACGCAACCTCCCACAGATACGCAGTATTTT. Amino acid sequence: CASSTATQPPTDTQYF. This chain links TRBV27 with TRBJ2-3; unclear D gene. Germline CDR1 and CDR2: MNHEY and SMNVEV (reference sequence). V lost 5 bases and J lost 2, with 17 bases in between. This CDR3 comprises 16 residues.

V gene TRBV10-1 combines with J gene TRBJ2-3, with TRBD2 matching 8 bases. The CDR3 runs to 13 residues. Unmatched junction bases numbered 7, after V lost 8 bases and J lost 6 bases. Per germline, CDR1 WNHNN and CDR2 SYGVQD (reference sequence). As DNA, the CDR3 is TGCGCCAGCTCCGGACTAGCAGGCGATACGCAGTATTTT. As protein: CASSGLAGDTQYF.

The chain joins TRBV7-3 to TRBJ1-6; D is unresolved. Germline V gene data show CDR1 as SGHTA and CDR2 as FQGTGA. The CDR3 spans 14 residues. Trimming removed 2 bases at V and 9 bases at J, with 11 bases between. CDR3 sequence reads: CASSLFSAGSPLHF. In DNA form, the CDR3 reads TGTGCCAGCAGCTTATTTAGTGCGGGTTCACCCCTCCACTTT.

This chain links TRBV6-6 with TRBJ1-2; D unresolved. From germline, CDR1 is MNHNY and CDR2 SVGAGI (reference sequence). This CDR3 is built from 13 residues. The CDR3 DNA sequence: TGTGTCACACAGTGGGTCCTCCTTTATGGCTACACCTTC. Its translation: CVTQWVLLYGYTF.

This clone came up once. V and J are TRBV15 and TRBJ1-1, with a possible D match to TRBD1 (5 bases). V dropped 8 bases and J dropped 11 bases, with 15 bases sitting between them. Germline V gives CDR1 LNHNV, CDR2 YYDKDF (reference sequence). This CDR3 is built from 11 residues. The CDR3 DNA is TGTGCCACCGGGGGTTCGTATGGGGCTTTCTTT. It specifies CATGGSYGAFF.

J is TRBJ2-7 and V is TRBV18, with a weak D call TRBD2 (6 bases). Trimming took 3 bases from V and 1 from J, leaving 19 bases between them. Germline V gives CDR1 KGHSH, CDR2 LQKENI. The length of the CDR3 is 17 residues. DNA of the CDR3: TGTGCCAGCTCACCGGGCCCCCGGACTATGCTTTCCTACGAGCAGTACTTC. Its protein is CASSPGPRTMLSYEQYF.

The chain has TRBV10-1 and TRBJ2-7; D gene ambiguous. Germline CDR1 WNHNN, CDR2 SYGVQD (reference sequence). There are 12 residues in the CDR3. The V end was cut by 3 bases, the J end by 6 bases, with 9 bases between. The CDR3 DNA reads TGCGCCAGCAGTGAAGGGCCAAGCGAGCAGTACTTC. Protein product: CASSEGPSEQYF.

Turning to this clone: Relative to the germline gene, one junction end is altered; a read error may explain this. The chain has TRBV10-2 and TRBJ1-1; D is possibly TRBD1 (5 bases). In germline, CDR1 is WSHSY, CDR2 SAAADI. The CDR3 is 11 residues long. In nucleotides, the CDR3 is TGCGCCAGGAGGTGGGGGACTGAAGCTTCCTTT. Translation gives CARRWGTEASF.

J is TRBJ2-5 and V is TRBV27; 12 positions agree with TRBD2. Germline CDR1 MNHEY, CDR2 SMNVEV (reference sequence). V shed 4 bases, J shed 2 bases, and the junction held 14 bases outside the gene matches. This CDR3 is built from 19 residues. Here the CDR3 reads CASSSPGLAGLVGQETQYF. DNA for the CDR3: TGTGCCAGCAGTTCCCCCGGACTAGCGGGATTAGTAGGGCAAGAGACCCAGTACTTC.

The CDR3, as DNA: TGTGCCAGTAGCGAGGGGCCGGAGAATCCCTACGAGCAGTACTTC. As protein: CASSEGPENPYEQYF. The chain joins TRBV19 to TRBJ2-7, with D tentatively TRBD1 or TRBD2 (5 bases each). The germline CDR1 and CDR2 sequences are LNHDA and SQIVND (reference sequence). The germline V and J ends were trimmed by 6 bases and 2 bases, with 17 bases remaining between them. The CDR3 spans 15 residues.

This clone was observed a handful of times. The chain has TRBV6-1 and TRBJ2-7; TRBD1 matches at 10 bases. V gave up 2 bases and J gave up 2 bases; unmatched junction bases: 3. This CDR3 contains 15 residues. The germline V gene has CDR1 MNHNS and CDR2 SASEGT. This CDR3 is CASSEWGTGAYEQYF. The CDR3 DNA reads as TGTGCCAGCAGTGAATGGGGGACAGGGGCCTACGAGCAGTACTTC.

The J gene is TRBJ2-3, the V gene TRBV4-2, with 9 bases that match TRBD2. Trimming took 0 bases from V and 2 from J; bases not matched to a gene: 6. The CDR3 contains 17 residues. Germline V gene lookup returns CDR1 LGHNA and CDR2 YNFKEQ. CDR3 in amino acids: CASSQDGAGGLTDTQYF. The DNA for the CDR3 is TGTGCCAGCAGCCAAGATGGTGCGGGAGGGCTCACAGATACGCAGTATTTT.

The table lists this clone with a few counts. The chain joins TRBV28 to TRBJ1-2; D is unclear. The CDR3 loop spans 15 amino acids. Trimming stripped 5 bases from V and 4 bases from J, with 17 bases between. Germline assignment: CDR1 MDHEN and CDR2 SYDVKM. The CDR3 nucleotides read TGTGCCAGCAGTGACACTTGGACTACAAGCTATGGCTACACCTTC. Protein sequence: CASSDTWTTSYGYTF.

V and J are TRBV29-1 and TRBJ2-7; D might be TRBD2 (6 bases). The CDR3 totals 10 residues. Germline CDR1 SQVTM, CDR2 ANQGSEA. Trimming cost V 5 bases and J 5 bases, with 7 bases left between them. In DNA form, the CDR3 reads TGCAGCGTTTGGGGGGACGAGCAGTACTTC. It specifies CSVWGDEQYF.

V and J are TRBV10-3 and TRBJ1-5; D unresolved. The CDR3 runs 14 residues. Germline V gene data show CDR1 as ENHRY and CDR2 as SYGVKD. Trimming pared 4 bases from V and 0 bases from J, leaving 7 bases between. The CDR3 bases are TGTGCCATCAGTGTAGAGGGTAGCAATCAGCCCCAGCATTTT. Protein sequence: CAISVEGSNQPQHF.

This clone was found once. The rearrangement joins TRBV4-1 to TRBJ1-5; D unresolved. CDR1 and CDR2 from the germline V gene are MGHRA and YSYEKL. The V and J ends lost 2 bases and 0 bases respectively, with 5 bases between them. The CDR3 extends over 14 amino acids. The DNA for the CDR3 is TGCGCCAGCAGCCAATGGGATAGCAATCAGCCCCAGCATTTT. Translation: CASSQWDSNQPQHF.

J is TRBJ2-7 and V is TRBV7-2; 12 nucleotides line up with TRBD2. V lost 3 bases and J lost 1; bases outside the gene matches: 7. Per germline, CDR1 SGHTA and CDR2 FQGNSA. This CDR3 region has 17 residues. In nucleotides, the CDR3 is TGTGCCAGCAGCTTGACCGGGACTAGCGGGCGATCCTACGAGCAGTACTTC. Translated, it gives CASSLTGTSGRSYEQYF.

The chain is built from TRBV10-3 and TRBJ2-7; D remains ambiguous. The germline CDR1 and CDR2 sequences are ENHRY and SYGVKD. This CDR3 has 14 residues. V lost 4 bases to trimming and J lost 5 bases, with 15 bases between them. The CDR3 nucleotides read TGTGCCATCAGTGGCCAACAGACCCGCCACGAGCAGTACTTC. Its protein product is CAISGQQTRHEQYF.

The chain recombines TRBV7-3 with TRBJ1-1; D not certain. Germline V gene sequence: CDR1 SGHTA, CDR2 FQGTGA. The CDR3 has 9 amino acids. CDR3 bases: TGTGAAATGAACACTGAAGCTTTCTTT. Amino acid sequence: CEMNTEAFF.

The chain couples TRBV10-3 to TRBJ2-7; a possible D gene is TRBD1 (5 bases). The ends were cut back, 6 bases at V and 1 base at J, with 13 bases in the middle. The germline gives CDR1 ENHRY, CDR2 SYGVKD. This CDR3 is 14 amino acids long. The CDR3 DNA sequence: TGTGCCATCAGGGCGGCAGGGATGTCCTACGAGCAGTACTTC. It codes for CAIRAAGMSYEQYF.

The chain employs TRBV10-1 and TRBJ2-7; 9 bases agree with TRBD1. The CDR3 has 13 residues. Germline trimming cut 4 bases from V and 4 bases from J; bases unmatched to any gene: 2. CDR1 is WNHNN and CDR2 is SYGVQD in the germline V gene (reference sequence). CDR3 in amino acids: CASSVGQGYEQYF. For the CDR3, the DNA is TGCGCCAGCAGTGTGGGACAGGGATACGAGCAGTACTTC.

The V and J genes are TRBV19 and TRBJ2-5; 8 bases align to TRBD1. The CDR3 loop spans 18 amino acids. V was clipped by 3 bases and J by 5 bases; unmatched bases: 17. Germline V gene sequence: CDR1 LNHDA, CDR2 SQIVND (reference sequence). The CDR3 loop reads CASSITVRTGQVAETQYF. The DNA of the CDR3 is TGTGCCAGTAGTATTACGGTGCGGACGGGACAGGTGGCGGAGACCCAGTACTTC.